This TCR beta chain stems from a study of T cell responses to AZD1222 COVID-19 vaccine (dated by TCRdb to the early 2020s). Some background on the complete study: A total of over 230 trial participants underwent TCR sequencing, of whom around 200 received two doses of AZD1222 and around 26 received two doses of the MenACWY control vaccine. Trial participants were enrolled into age subgroups of 18-55, 56-69 and 70-plus years, which contained approximately 150, 30 and 60 TCR-sequenced participants, respectively.

The sample's time point label, in plain terms: about 28 days (+/-7) after the second vaccine dose. AZD1222 recipients with second doses at about 4 weeks or about 12 weeks were pooled, because spike-specific TCR depth and breadth did not differ between schedules. Vaccinee samples came from UK trials COV001 and COV002, including a single-blind randomized controlled phase 2/3 trial of AZD1222 (ChAdOx1 nCoV-19) in healthy adults. For TCRbeta chain sequencing, PBMC samples from trial participants were taken at day 0 and at day 28 after the second dose. What the work shows at the level of the full study, not this receptor alone: No day 14 peak-response samples were available, so repertoires were characterized only after the peak T cell response. Epitopes outside the regions mutated in the B.1.351 and B.1.1.7 variants were reportedly recognized by nearly half of the unique spike-specific TCRs. Most participants were white British and females outnumbered males, and the authors suggested that clonal diversity may have been underestimated. After two AZD1222 doses, both the breadth and the depth of spike-specific TCRs were significantly higher than at day 0 and than in MenACWY recipients. In the small 56-69-year group, the increase in depth fell short of significance, most likely because of low power. Vaccine-associated CD4 TCRs spanned the whole spike protein, with dominant responses in regions 160-218 and 743-854. Conclusions about previously exposed vaccinees were limited because only a handful of AZD1222 recipients were SARS-CoV-2 seropositive at baseline.

Inclusive of the bounding cysteine and phenylalanine, the CDR3 is 15 residues long. CDR3 DNA only is kept here, 45 bases in frame from base 1. Via the germline V gene, CDR1 is SQVTM and CDR2 ANQGSEA. V is shortened by 3 bases, J by 2 bases, and the region joining them spans 17 bases. Remarks on this clone: Its antigen is not yet known. Per-base quality was not reported, and no clone a single base away is much larger than it.

The CDR3 regions of human TCRbeta chains were analyzed by immunosequencing. On the study's bioinformatics: Repertoire TCRs were checked for matches against a reference library of SARS-CoV-2-specific TCRs that had been generated using the MIRA antigen-specificity platform. Breadth was defined as the fraction of unique TCRs that were SARS-CoV-2-associated, and depth was defined as the fraction of total T cells that were SARS-CoV-2-associated. Using the MIRA data, each spike-specific TCR was mapped to the spike region that the TCR reacts to and placed in a CD4 or CD8 class. Log10-transformed breadth and depth values were compared by one-way ANOVA with Sidak's multiple comparisons tests. TCRdb provides this immuneACCESS table in a form limited to in-frame rearrangements. Some clones are lacking; in checked studies, under half of them reflect an unresolved V gene, and why the rest are absent is not known. That table gives V, J and clone size, and the DNA gave D and trimming. The sample table holds about 160,000 clones, of which 92% were seen once. The ten largest clonotypes hold 2.5% to 3.5% of the sample.

The sequences come from peripheral blood, collected 28 days after the second AZD1222 dose. The TCR originated in an adult who received the AZD1222 COVID-19 vaccine. This chain is built from TRBV29-1 and TRBJ2-7; the D element could tentatively be TRBD1 or TRBD2, as 5 bases agree for each. In nucleotides, the sequence is TGCAGCGTTGACCGCCCGGGACGGCCCCCCTACGAGCAGTACTTC. It specifies CSVDRPGRPPYEQYF.